These 26 T cell receptor beta chains share one sample of origin, sequenced in a study of radiotherapy plus CTLA-4 blockade in lung cancer. Sequencing was performed with immunoSEQ multiplex PCR; in TCRdb, only in-frame clones are kept and a portion is missing. This sample has around 40,000 clones; roughly 70% occur once, and the top ten carry 9.8%. The sequencing here drew on peripheral blood, taken from a patient treated with radiotherapy plus ipilimumab. Receptors originate from a human donor with non-small cell lung cancer who had stable disease on radiotherapy plus ipilimumab.

This clone occurred once. The CDR3 DNA follows: TGCGCCAGCAGCCCCCAAGGCGTCAGGGGGCCGGCAGAGACCCAGTACTTC. Its translation is CASSPQGVRGPAETQYF. The chain is built from TRBV5-1 and TRBJ2-5; 8 bases match TRBD1. From germline, CDR1 is SGHRS and CDR2 YFSETQ. This CDR3 has 17 amino acids. The junction had 15 bases not matched to a gene; V was cut back by 4 bases and J by 4 bases.

In DNA form, the CDR3 reads TGTGCCAGCTCACCCGAGACAGAAGAAGCTTTCTTT. This codes for CASSPETEEAFF. The chain joins TRBV18 to TRBJ1-1, with D possibly being TRBD1 (5 bases). The CDR3 has 12 amino acids. From germline, CDR1 is KGHSH and CDR2 LQKENI. The ends were cut back, 3 bases at V and 8 bases at J, with 10 bases in the middle.

This clone was seen ten or more times. J is TRBJ2-7 and V is TRBV5-6, with unresolved D. Per germline, CDR1 SGHDT and CDR2 YYEEEE. This CDR3 is built from 12 residues. V lost 3 bases and J 4 bases, leaving 8 bases between the germline ends. The CDR3 bases are TGTGCCAGCAGCTCGTCGGAGTACGAGCAGTACTTC. It translates to CASSSSEYEQYF.

This chain uses TRBV10-2 with TRBJ2-1; 7 nucleotides agree with TRBD1. The germline CDR1 and CDR2 sequences are WSHSY and SAAADI. The CDR3 has 18 residues. After removal of 2 bases from V and 0 bases from J, the junction contained 10 bases not matched to a gene. The CDR3 loop is CASSEMGLTGASYNEQFF. CDR3 nucleotide sequence: TGCGCCAGCAGTGAGATGGGTCTAACAGGGGCCTCCTACAATGAGCAGTTCTTC.

The table lists this clone with a few counts. The chain carries TRBV6-6 and TRBJ1-1; 7 bases line up with TRBD1. The CDR3 consists of 16 residues. Germline values: CDR1 MNHNY, CDR2 SVGAGI (reference sequence). The V segment lost 0 bases and the J segment 4 bases; nucleotides outside the gene matches: 8. The CDR3 coding sequence is TGTGCCAGCAGTTACTCGAGAGGGGGCCGGGGCACTGAAGCTTTCTTT. Encoded protein: CASSYSRGGRGTEAFF.

The chain has TRBV19 and TRBJ1-2; D remains ambiguous. Deletions cut 7 bases from V and 2 bases from J, with 17 bases between. Germline CDR1 reads LNHDA; CDR2 reads SQIVND (reference sequence). The CDR3 loop spans 15 amino acids. The CDR3: CASILLFRLNYGYTF. CDR3 sequence (DNA): TGTGCCAGTATCCTTTTATTCAGATTGAACTATGGCTACACCTTC. Looking up the rest from reference TRBV19 and TRBJ1-2 gives the full variable domain: DGGITQSPKYLFRKEGQNVTLSCEQNLNHDAMYWYRQDPGQGLRLIYYSQIVNDFQKGDIAEGYSVSREKKESFPLTVTSAQKNPTAFYLCASILLFRLNYGYTFGSGTRLTVV.

The rearrangement uses TRBV18 and TRBJ1-4, with D possibly being TRBD1 (6 bases). Trimming cost V 2 bases and J 6 bases, with 13 bases left between them. CDR3 length equals 15 residues. Germline V gene sequence: CDR1 KGHSH, CDR2 LQKENI. CDR3 amino acids: CASSPISQGDEKLFF. Written as DNA, the CDR3 is TGTGCCAGCTCACCAATCTCACAGGGCGATGAAAAACTGTTTTTT.

The gene calls are TRBV28 and TRBJ1-2; D perhaps matches TRBD1 (5 bases). This CDR3 has 16 residues. Germline values: CDR1 MDHEN, CDR2 SYDVKM. V was trimmed by 5 bases and J by 8 bases, leaving 24 bases between them. The CDR3 loop is CASSTAGARSKGGYTF. Here the CDR3 DNA reads TGTGCCAGCAGTACCGCAGGCGCCCGAAGTAAGGGGGGCTACACCTTC.

The chain employs TRBV12-5 and TRBJ1-5; 11 nucleotides line up with TRBD1. The germline V gene encodes CDR1 LGHNT and CDR2 FRNRAP. V shed 7 bases, J shed 5 bases, and the junction held 4 bases outside the gene matches. CDR3 size: 14 residues. Here the CDR3 reads CASAPGQGDQPQHF. Here the CDR3 DNA reads TGTGCTAGTGCCCCGGGACAGGGGGATCAGCCCCAGCATTTT.

The chain recombines TRBV18 with TRBJ2-2; the D gene is possibly TRBD1 (5 bases). Germline V gene lookup returns CDR1 KGHSH and CDR2 LQKENI. The V end lost 0 bases, the J end lost 3 bases, and 8 bases lay between the germline ends. The CDR3 has 15 residues. The CDR3 reads CASSPPSRDTGELFF. CDR3 nucleotides: TGTGCCAGCTCACCACCTAGCAGGGACACCGGGGAGCTGTTTTTT.

J is TRBJ2-5 and V is TRBV4-1; 13 bases match TRBD2. Germline lookup yields CDR1 MGHRA and CDR2 YSYEKL. CDR3 length equals 17 residues. V shed 1 base, J shed 11 bases, and the junction held 13 bases outside the gene matches. CDR3 loop: CASSQATFGTSGEKQYF. CDR3 in DNA: TGCGCCAGCAGCCAAGCAACTTTTGGGACTAGCGGGGAAAAGCAGTACTTC.

This sequence joins TRBV4-1 and TRBJ2-3; 7 bases fit TRBD2. With 2 bases clipped from V and 6 bases from J, the junction kept 8 bases outside the gene matches. The germline CDR1 and CDR2 sequences are MGHRA and YSYEKL. This CDR3 region has 15 residues. This CDR3 reads CASSQTNAGGDTQYF. CDR3 DNA sequence: TGCGCCAGCAGCCAAACGAACGCCGGGGGGGATACGCAGTATTTT.

This clone was observed a few times. The chain is built from TRBV10-2 and TRBJ2-7; possible D gene TRBD1, 7 bases. The V end lost 3 bases, the J end lost 3 bases, and 15 bases lay between the germline ends. The CDR3 contains 15 residues. CDR1 WSHSY and CDR2 SAAADI come from the germline V gene. In nucleotides, the CDR3 is TGCGCCAGCAGTGATCGCGGGACAGTACTCTACGAGCAGTACTTC. It encodes CASSDRGTVLYEQYF.

This clone was found once. This chain joins TRBV29-1 and TRBJ2-5; 10 bases fit TRBD1. The end of the DNA is better explained by TRBJ2-7, so the J call may be wrong. Per germline, CDR1 SQVTM and CDR2 ANQGSEA. The CDR3 covers 15 residues. The CDR3 sequence is CSGLRRQGASYEQYF. The DNA for the CDR3 is TGCAGCGGCCTACGTAGACAGGGGGCTTCCTACGAGCAGTACTTC.

The CDR3 nucleotides read TGCGCCAGCAGCTTGCCCGACAGGCCTTTTGGCTACACCTTC. Its protein product is CASSLPDRPFGYTF. The chain joins TRBV5-1 to TRBJ1-2, with a possible D match to TRBD1 (6 bases). The V end lost 1 base, the J end lost 7 bases, and 14 bases lay between the germline ends. The CDR3 contains 14 residues. CDR1 SGHRS and CDR2 YFSETQ come from the germline V gene.

Only a few counts were recorded for this clone. The V and J genes are TRBV6-1 and TRBJ1-2, with D possibly being TRBD1 (6 bases). V lost 4 bases and J lost 1, with 19 bases in between. The V gene's germline CDR1 is MNHNS and CDR2 SASEGT. The CDR3 contains 17 residues. CDR3 in DNA: TGTGCCAGCAGTGGAGACCCTCGGACAGTGGGTAACTATGGCTACACCTTC. Translating gives CASSGDPRTVGNYGYTF.

The chain couples TRBV5-1 to TRBJ1-6; D may be TRBD1 (5 bases). The CDR3 contains 15 residues. V dropped 0 bases and J dropped 7 bases, with 11 bases sitting between them. Germline loops: CDR1 SGHRS, CDR2 YFSETQ. The CDR3 nucleotides are TGCGCCAGCAGCTTGGGAGGCGGGGGAAATTCACCCCTCCACTTT. Its translation: CASSLGGGGNSPLHF.

The chain has TRBV19 and TRBJ1-4; 8 bases agree with TRBD1. Germline values: CDR1 LNHDA, CDR2 SQIVND (reference sequence). The CDR3 is 14 residues long. The trim removed 3 bases at V and 8 bases at J, leaving 5 bases unmatched. The CDR3 loop is CASSIVTGAEKLFF. The DNA for the CDR3 is TGTGCCAGTAGTATTGTGACAGGGGCCGAAAAACTGTTTTTT.

V gene TRBV6-5 combines with J gene TRBJ2-7; 7 nucleotides line up with TRBD1. This CDR3 is 12 amino acids long. Trimming at V came to 9 bases and at J to 6 bases, leaving 8 bases not matched to a gene. The germline gives CDR1 MNHEY, CDR2 SVGAGI. The CDR3 spells CASGAGGREQYF. The CDR3 DNA is TGTGCCAGTGGGGCAGGGGGACGCGAGCAGTACTTC.

The chain links TRBV7-2 to TRBJ2-5, with a tentative D call TRBD2 (6 bases). V lost 0 bases, J lost 5 bases, and 10 bases lay in between. The CDR3 extends over 14 amino acids. Germline lookup yields CDR1 SGHTA and CDR2 FQGNSA. CDR3 sequence reads: CASSLAVGRETQYF. The DNA for the CDR3 is TGTGCCAGCAGCTTAGCGGTGGGGAGGGAGACCCAGTACTTC.

This clone was detected a few times. The gene calls are TRBV18 and TRBJ1-5; a weak D match, TRBD1 (5 bases). The ends were cut back, 3 bases at V and 2 bases at J, with 8 bases in the middle. This CDR3 spans 14 amino acids. Germline V gene sequence: CDR1 KGHSH, CDR2 LQKENI. The CDR3, as DNA: TGTGCCAGCTCACCGGAACAGGGCAATCAGCCCCAGCATTTT. This codes for CASSPEQGNQPQHF.

This clone is a singleton in its sample. The rearrangement joins TRBV29-1 to TRBJ1-1; D ambiguous. Germline CDR1 is SQVTM and CDR2 is ANQGSEA. Trimming shortened V by 1 base and J by 0 bases, and 9 bases separated the two germline ends. CDR3 length: 14 residues. CDR3 sequence: CSVEAQVMNTEAFF. DNA of the CDR3: TGCAGCGTTGAAGCTCAGGTAATGAACACTGAAGCTTTCTTT.

This clone was recorded once. The V and J genes are TRBV10-3 and TRBJ1-6; D may be TRBD1 (5 bases). V lost 4 bases, J lost 10 bases, and 11 bases lay in between. The CDR3 sequence is 13 residues long. CDR1 and CDR2 from the germline V gene are ENHRY and SYGVKD. The CDR3, as DNA: TGTGCCATCAGTGTCCAGGGAGGGTCACCCCTCCACTTT. Its protein product is CAISVQGGSPLHF.

This chain uses TRBV7-2 with TRBJ2-1, with 7 positions matching TRBD1. V trimming: 6 bases; J trimming: 7 bases; junction bases outside the gene matches: 15. This CDR3 has 16 residues. Germline CDR1 reads SGHTA; CDR2 reads FQGNSA. The DNA of the CDR3 is TGTGCCAGCAGGCTGACAGGGCTCGGAAAAGGGAATGAGCAGTTCTTC. It codes for CASRLTGLGKGNEQFF.

As for this clone: At one of its ends the junction is not consistent with the germline gene, which may arise from a read error. The sample holds other DNA sequences that translate to the same CDR3. The chain combines TRBV6-6 with TRBJ2-3; possibly TRBD1 for D (6 bases). Germline-derived CDR1 and CDR2 are MNHNY and SVGAGI (reference sequence). This CDR3 comprises 14 residues. The CDR3 sequence: CASSLRGSGDTQYF. In DNA form, the CDR3 reads TGCGCCAGCAGCCTCAGGGGTTCCGGGGATACGCAGTATTTT.

The J gene is TRBJ1-1, the V gene TRBV5-4; no clear D gene. CDR1 SGHNT and CDR2 YYREEE come from the germline V gene (reference sequence). The V gene lost 4 bases and the J gene lost 1 base, with 17 bases spanning the gap. This CDR3 contains 16 residues. The CDR3 coding sequence is TGTGCCAGCAGCCCACCAAACCCGGGTCAGAACACTGAAGCTTTCTTT. It specifies CASSPPNPGQNTEAFF.